These 28 T cell receptor beta chains share one sample of origin, sequenced in a study of T cell responses to AZD1222 COVID-19 vaccine. Profiling relied on immunoSEQ multiplex PCR, and the TCRdb table lists in-frame clones only, not all of them. The repertoire includes more than 150,000 clones, around 90% of them detected once, and under 8% sits in the top ten. The material was peripheral blood, obtained on day 0 of AZD1222 vaccination. These receptors were taken from an adult in good health.

This chain joins TRBV6-5 and TRBJ2-1, with D possibly being TRBD1 (5 bases). Between the trimmed V and J ends, which lost 2 bases and 1 base, there was a span of 12 bases. The CDR3 covers 16 residues. Germline assignment: CDR1 MNHEY and CDR2 SVGAGI. The CDR3 is CASSYRRTQSYNEQFF. The CDR3 DNA reads TGTGCCAGCAGTTACAGACGGACACAATCCTACAATGAGCAGTTCTTC.

The chain links TRBV7-6 to TRBJ2-1, with 9 bases matching TRBD2. This CDR3 is 18 amino acids long. The germline V gene encodes CDR1 SGHVS and CDR2 FNYEAQ. Trimming at V came to 2 bases and at J to 3 bases, leaving 11 bases not matched to a gene. The CDR3 bases are TGTGCCAGCAGCTTACGAGCGGGAGGTGCGTCCGACTACAATGAGCAGTTCTTC. This sequence encodes CASSLRAGGASDYNEQFF.

A single count supports this clone. V and J are TRBV28 and TRBJ2-7; 8 bases agree with TRBD1. The CDR3 is 14 amino acids. Germline trimming cut 6 bases from V and 2 bases from J; bases unmatched to any gene: 6. Germline V CDR1 and CDR2: MDHEN, SYDVKM. CDR3 residues: CASSPGQAPYEQYF. The CDR3 DNA sequence: TGTGCCAGCAGCCCGGGACAGGCGCCCTACGAGCAGTACTTC.

V and J are TRBV11-3 and TRBJ1-1; D remains ambiguous. V was clipped by 3 bases and J by 5 bases, with 10 bases between them. Germline CDR1 is SGHNT and CDR2 is YENEEA. The CDR3 has 13 residues. As DNA, the CDR3 is TGTGCCAGCAGCTTCTCTGGGGAAACTGAAGCTTTCTTT. This codes for CASSFSGETEAFF. Full variable domain (remainder filled in from reference TRBV11-3 and TRBJ1-1): EAGVVQSPRYKIIEKKQPVAFWCNPISGHNTLYWYLQNLGQGPELLIRYENEEAVDDSQLPKDRFSAERLKGVDSTLKIQPAELGDSAVYLCASSFSGETEAFFGQGTRLTVV.

The V call is TRBV13, the J call TRBJ1-1, with 8 bases matching TRBD1. Per germline, CDR1 PRHDT and CDR2 FYEKMQ (reference sequence). The CDR3 spans 13 residues. Trimming removed 2 bases from V and 10 bases from J; junction bases left unmatched: 6. In nucleotides, the CDR3 is TGTGCCAGCAGCTTAAGGGACAGGCGGGGAGCTTTCTTT. This translates into CASSLRDRRGAFF.

V gene TRBV25-1 combines with J gene TRBJ2-2, with D maybe TRBD2 (5 bases). Trimming removed 10 bases at V and 1 base at J, with 16 bases between. Germline V gene data show CDR1 as MGHDK and CDR2 as SYGVNS. The CDR3 covers 15 residues. CDR3 sequence (DNA): TGTGCCACCACTGGGGAAAGCGGGAACACCGGGGAGCTGTTTTTT. Its translation is CATTGESGNTGELFF. The full variable domain, rest sourced from reference TRBV25-1 and TRBJ2-2, is EADIYQTPRYLVIGTGKKITLECSQTMGHDKMYWYQQDPGMELHLIHYSYGVNSTEKGDLSSESTVSRIRTEHFPLTLESARPSHTSQYLCATTGESGNTGELFFGEGSRLTVL.

The chain has TRBV6-5 and TRBJ2-1, with TRBD1 matching over 7 bases. Germline CDR1 and CDR2: MNHEY and SVGAGI. Trimming cost V 8 bases and J 5 bases; bases outside gene matches: 6. The CDR3 extends over 13 amino acids. In DNA, the CDR3 is TGTGCCAGCGGAGCAGGACAGGACAATGAGCAGTTCTTC. Residues: CASGAGQDNEQFF.

The chain employs TRBV11-2 and TRBJ1-6; no definite D call. CDR3 length: 14 residues. Germline loops: CDR1 SGHAT, CDR2 FQNNGV. Trimming stripped 2 bases from V and 5 bases from J, with 7 bases between. CDR3 DNA sequence: TGTGCCAGCAGCTTATTGGCAGATAATTCACCCCTCCACTTT. This sequence encodes CASSLLADNSPLHF.

This clone showed up just once. This chain uses TRBV6-5 with TRBJ1-1; D not resolved. Germline assignment: CDR1 MNHEY and CDR2 SVGAGI. CDR3 length equals 14 residues. V gave up 2 bases and J gave up 0 bases, with 7 bases separating them. CDR3 nucleotide sequence: TGTGCCAGCAGTTACGTCGGAGTGAACACTGAAGCTTTCTTT. This translates into CASSYVGVNTEAFF.

This chain links TRBV4-2 with TRBJ2-7, with TRBD2 identical over 10 bases. The J segment lost 2 bases and the V segment lost 0 bases, leaving 7 bases of the junction unmatched. Looked up from germline, CDR1 is LGHNA and CDR2 is YNFKEQ. There are 17 residues in the CDR3. CDR3 nucleotide sequence: TGTGCCAGCAGCCAAGAGTCGGGACTAGCGCCAGCCTACGAGCAGTACTTC. It translates to CASSQESGLAPAYEQYF.

The rearrangement joins TRBV7-2 to TRBJ2-1; TRBD1 matches 8 bases. Germline V CDR1 and CDR2: SGHTA, FQGNSA. This CDR3 comprises 15 residues. Trimming at V came to 2 bases and at J to 6 bases, leaving 6 bases not matched to a gene. The CDR3 nucleotides are TGTGCCAGCAGCTTAAGACAGGGGCGTCTCAATGAGCAGTTCTTC. Protein product: CASSLRQGRLNEQFF.

This chain uses TRBV6-2 or TRBV6-3 with TRBJ1-5; TRBD1 matches at 7 bases. After removal of 5 bases from V and 4 bases from J, the junction contained 8 bases not matched to a gene. Germline V lookup: CDR1 MNHEY, CDR2 SVGEGT. The CDR3 covers 15 residues. Here the CDR3 reads CASSTIQGVNQPQHF. The CDR3 nucleotides are TGTGCCAGCAGTACGATTCAGGGGGTAAATCAGCCCCAGCATTTT.

This clone came up a few times. V gene TRBV30 combines with J gene TRBJ1-1; D is uncertain. Between the trimmed V and J ends, which lost 2 bases and 8 bases, there was a span of 15 bases. Looked up from germline, CDR1 is GTSNPN and CDR2 is SVGIG (reference sequence). This CDR3 region has 13 residues. CDR3 residues: CAWSLVQREEAFF. For the CDR3, the DNA is TGTGCCTGGAGTCTTGTGCAAAGGGAAGAAGCTTTCTTT.

The genes are TRBV6-2 or TRBV6-3 and TRBJ1-1, with 9 bases aligning to TRBD1. The CDR3 has 15 residues. The germline V gene encodes CDR1 MNHEY and CDR2 SVGEGT. Unmatched junction bases numbered 4, after V lost 2 bases and J lost 3 bases. The CDR3 sequence: CASSYETGGHTEAFF. CDR3 nucleotides: TGTGCCAGCAGTTACGAGACAGGGGGTCACACTGAAGCTTTCTTT.

The V and J genes are TRBV3-1 (or the pseudogene TRBV3-2) and TRBJ2-3; possibly TRBD1 or TRBD2 for D (5 bases each). CDR3 size: 12 residues. V lost 1 base, J lost 10 bases, and 9 bases lay in between. The germline gives CDR1 LGHDT, CDR2 YNNKEL (reference sequence). CDR3 sequence (DNA): TGTGCCAGCAGCCAAGTCCAGGGACCGCAGTATTTT. Translated: CASSQVQGPQYF.

The CDR3 loop reads CASSPAENTEAFF. The DNA of the CDR3 is TGTGCCAGCTCACCAGCAGAGAACACTGAAGCTTTCTTT. The chain combines TRBV18 with TRBJ1-1, with D unresolved. The V end lost 2 bases, the J end lost 1 base, and 5 bases lay between the germline ends. CDR1 is KGHSH and CDR2 is LQKENI in the germline V gene. The CDR3 is made up of 13 amino acids.

In this sample, this clone turned up a few times. The V call is TRBV15, the J call TRBJ1-2, with unresolved D. Looked up from germline, CDR1 is LNHNV and CDR2 is YYDKDF (reference sequence). Trimming cost V 0 bases and J 4 bases, with 9 bases left between them. This CDR3 has 14 residues. As DNA, the CDR3 is TGTGCCACCAGCAGAGATTCCCTAGTCTATGGCTACACCTTC. Its protein is CATSRDSLVYGYTF.

V gene TRBV11-2 combines with J gene TRBJ2-2, with D possibly matching TRBD1 (6 bases). The CDR3 has 18 residues. Germline CDR1 reads SGHAT; CDR2 reads FQNNGV. V lost 0 bases, J lost 6 bases, and 20 bases lay in between. CDR3 bases: TGTGCCAGCAGCTTAGAAAGAATTAAGGGGGAAAAAGCCGGGGAGCTGTTTTTT. Translating it yields CASSLERIKGEKAGELFF.

The chain recombines TRBV7-3 with TRBJ2-7; D could derive from TRBD1 or TRBD2 (5 bases each). V lost 3 bases, J lost 7 bases, and 13 bases lay in between. This CDR3 contains 13 residues. CDR1 is SGHTA and CDR2 is FQGTGA in the germline V gene. CDR3 nucleotides: TGTGCCAGCAGCTTGGATGGGACGGGGGAGCAGTACTTC. Translation: CASSLDGTGEQYF. The full variable domain, in which reference TRBV7-3 and TRBJ2-7 provide the parts outside the CDR3, is GAGVSQTPSNKVTEKGKYVELRCDPISGHTALYWYRQSLGQGPEFLIYFQGTGAADDSGLPNDRFFAVRPEGSVSTLKIQRTERGDSAVYLCASSLDGTGEQYFGPGTRLTVT.

V usage is TRBV29-1 and J usage is TRBJ1-4; 7 bases are a match to TRBD1. The V gene's germline CDR1 is SQVTM and CDR2 ANQGSEA. This CDR3 contains 14 residues. After removal of 7 bases from V and 5 bases from J, the junction contained 10 bases not matched to a gene. This CDR3 is CSAGRQGGNEKLFF. The CDR3 nucleotides read TGCAGCGCCGGGAGACAGGGTGGGAATGAAAAACTGTTTTTT.

The gene calls are TRBV12-3 or TRBV12-4 and TRBJ2-3, with D unresolved. The CDR3 is 12 residues long. Trimming removed 2 bases at V and 3 bases at J, with 3 bases between. CDR3 sequence reads: CASSLITDTQYF. The CDR3 coding sequence is TGTGCCAGCAGTTTAATAACAGATACGCAGTATTTT.

J is TRBJ1-2 and V is TRBV19; D perhaps matches TRBD1 (5 bases). The ends were cut back, 6 bases at V and 7 bases at J, with 18 bases in the middle. Germline V gene sequence: CDR1 LNHDA, CDR2 SQIVND (reference sequence). The CDR3 sequence is 14 residues long. The CDR3 reads CASRPPGTRGGYTF. The CDR3 bases are TGTGCCAGTAGGCCTCCGGGCACTAGGGGTGGCTACACCTTC.

V and J are TRBV19 and TRBJ1-5, with D perhaps TRBD1 (5 bases). The CDR3 totals 15 residues. Per germline, CDR1 LNHDA and CDR2 SQIVND (reference sequence). V was cut by 6 bases and J by 0 bases, with 12 bases left in between. The CDR3 nucleotides are TGTGCCAGTAGCCAACAGGAAAGTAGCAATCAGCCCCAGCATTTT. Amino acid sequence: CASSQQESSNQPQHF.

V is TRBV30 and J is TRBJ2-3; D is unclear. With 5 bases removed from V and 2 bases from J, the gap between germline ends came to 8 bases. The CDR3 covers 12 residues. Germline V gives CDR1 GTSNPN, CDR2 SVGIG (reference sequence). The CDR3 sequence is CAWGHTTDTQYF. CDR3 DNA: TGTGCCTGGGGGCACACCACAGATACGCAGTATTTT.

The chain has TRBV19 and TRBJ2-3; TRBD2 matches at 8 bases. CDR1 is LNHDA, CDR2 SQIVND, per germline (reference sequence). V lost 6 bases to trimming and J lost 1 base; unmatched junction nucleotides: 6. This CDR3 has 15 residues. CDR3 loop: CASSGRALGTDTQYF. The CDR3 bases are TGTGCCAGTAGCGGGAGGGCGCTGGGCACAGATACGCAGTATTTT.

A single count supports this clone. The chain joins TRBV6-5 to TRBJ1-4; TRBD1 agrees at 8 bases. In germline, CDR1 is MNHEY, CDR2 SVGAGI. Germline trimming cut 1 base from V and 8 bases from J; bases unmatched to any gene: 3. CDR3 length: 14 amino acids. Written as DNA, the CDR3 is TGTGCCAGCAGTTACTTACAGGGGGGCGAAAAACTGTTTTTT. This encodes CASSYLQGGEKLFF.

Only a few counts were recorded for this clone. This sequence joins TRBV5-1 and TRBJ1-6; no firm D call. Germline CDR1 SGHRS, CDR2 YFSETQ. Between the trimmed V and J ends, which lost 0 bases and 6 bases, there was a span of 4 bases. This CDR3 spans 13 amino acids. The DNA for the CDR3 is TGCGCCAGCAGCTTGGACGGTAATTCACCCCTCCACTTT. Its translation is CASSLDGNSPLHF.

V and J are TRBV6-6 and TRBJ2-7; 9 positions match TRBD1. This CDR3 is 15 amino acids long. V was clipped by 6 bases and J by 1 base; unmatched bases: 7. Per the germline V gene, CDR1 is MNHNY and CDR2 is SVGAGI (reference sequence). The CDR3 here is CASRFGQGLSYEQYF. CDR3 nucleotide sequence: TGTGCCAGCAGATTCGGACAGGGGCTTTCCTACGAGCAGTACTTC.